The sequence of this T cell receptor beta chain was determined in a study of T-cell reconstitution after alpha-beta-depleted transplantation in children. The germline CDR1 and CDR2 sequences are SEHNR and FQNEAQ (reference sequence). V was pared by 4 bases and J by 4 bases, with 11 bases between. The CDR3 totals 14 residues. The TCRbeta library incorporated unique molecular identifiers. TCRdb used MiXCR to reprocess the PCR reads, holding one entry per CDR3 protein. The repertoire holds 500,000 to 600,000 distinct CDR3 sequences, with about 33% as singletons. The chain has TRBV7-9 and TRBJ2-1; D gene unclear. The sample consisted of PBMCs from the stem cell graft donor, taken from the stem cell graft. This clonotype originated in a human donor who donated a stem cell graft to a child with aplastic anemia. The CDR3 DNA follows: TGTGCCAGCAGCTACCTCCAGGATTACAATGAGCAGTTCTTC. This codes for CASSYLQDYNEQFF.